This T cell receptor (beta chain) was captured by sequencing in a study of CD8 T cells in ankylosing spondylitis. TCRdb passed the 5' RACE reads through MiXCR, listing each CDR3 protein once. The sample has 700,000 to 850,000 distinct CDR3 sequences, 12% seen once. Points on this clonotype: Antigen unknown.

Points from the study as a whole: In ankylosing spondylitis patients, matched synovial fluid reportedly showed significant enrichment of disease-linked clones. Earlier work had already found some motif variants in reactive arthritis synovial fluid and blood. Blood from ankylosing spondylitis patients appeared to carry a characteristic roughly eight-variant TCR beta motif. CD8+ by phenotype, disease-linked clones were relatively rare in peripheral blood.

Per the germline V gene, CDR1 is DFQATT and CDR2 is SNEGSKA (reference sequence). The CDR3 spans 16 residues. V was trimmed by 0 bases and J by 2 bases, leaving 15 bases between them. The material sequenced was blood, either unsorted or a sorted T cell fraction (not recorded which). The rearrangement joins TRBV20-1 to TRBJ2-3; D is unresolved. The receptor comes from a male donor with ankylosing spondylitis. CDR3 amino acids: CSARDLKTAYTDTQYF. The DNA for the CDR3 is TGCAGTGCTAGAGATCTTAAGACCGCTTACACAGATACGCAGTATTTT.